This T cell receptor (beta chain) emerged from a study of PD-1 blockade in mismatch repair-deficient tumors (dated by TCRdb to about 2017). In terms of the full investigation: The trial enrolled 86 consecutive patients with roughly twelve mismatch repair-deficient cancer types between 2013 and 2016, all previously treated and progressing. Tumor-associated T cell clones in the peripheral blood of patients responding to PD-1 blockade were tracked using deep sequencing of TCR CDR3 regions. Paper-wide results and their limitations: After pembrolizumab, tumor-resident clones, which were often undetectable in blood before treatment, expanded rapidly and then contracted, generally ahead of radiologic responses.

The CDR3 has 17 amino acids, counting the end cysteine and phenylalanine. The only DNA kept is the CDR3, 51 bases in frame from the first base. V and J lose 0 bases and 4 bases, and a span of 15 bases separates them. The germline V gene supplies CDR1 LGHNA and CDR2 YNFKEQ. The library was produced with the immunoSEQ multiplex PCR assay. In TCRdb, the immuneACCESS table is reduced to in-frame sequences with V and J assigned. These tables do not hold every clone; where another copy was compared, an unresolved V gene accounts for under half, and the others remain unexplained. The sample table records 90,000 to 120,000 clones; over 75% of these occur just once. Around 6.6% of the sample lies in the top ten. Comment on this clone: Its antigen specificity is not known. No much larger clone is present one base from it, and per-base qualities are unavailable.

For every enrolled patient, mismatch repair deficiency was confirmed by either polymerase chain reaction or immunohistochemistry. TCR sequencing was carried out for three patients who responded to pembrolizumab therapy. Pembrolizumab PD-1 blockade was prospectively tested in advanced mismatch repair-deficient cancers, regardless of tissue of origin, in the phase II trial. Peripheral blood T cell samples were gathered serially, both before PD-1 blockade started and at multiple time points afterward. Blood sampling times were reported as weeks after the first pembrolizumab dose. The sequences come from peripheral blood, collected 35 to 37 weeks after starting pembrolizumab. This clonotype originated in an adult with mismatch repair-deficient cancer. The sequence links TRBV4-2 to TRBJ2-2; no D segment can be confidently identified. The DNA sequence is given as TGTGCCAGCAGCCAAGAGTCCCGCCCCCGCGGCACCGGGGAGCTGTTTTTT. This encodes CASSQESRPRGTGELFF.